This TCR beta chain was recovered during a study of regulatory T cells in long-lasting Graves disease (dated by TCRdb to the early 2020s). At the level of the whole study: In the newly diagnosed Graves' disease group, patients had been taking antithyroid drugs for less than 3 months. Patients with persistent Graves' disease were compared with patients with newly diagnosed Graves' disease using TCR sequencing and RNA sequencing of peripheral blood. The study was registered as a clinical trial and conducted in China. A total of around 35 samples underwent TCR sequencing: around 13 from persistent and roughly 20 from newly diagnosed Graves' disease patients.

Libraries were prepared through multiplex PCR. Sequencing instrument: Illumina HiSeq 4000. CDR3 regions were amplified by Arm-PCR with iRepertoire HTBI primers to construct TCR beta libraries. Gel purification was performed on PCR products prior to sequencing. Per the original workflow: Gene usage analysis of CDR3 amino acid clonotypes relied on the approximately 62 TRBV and 13 to 15 TRBJ segments identified across samples. COPE and FqMerger were used to merge filtered high-quality paired reads into contigs. BLAST was used to align contigs to IMGT TRBV, TRBD and TRBJ reference genes, and CDR3 was defined according to IMGT. Any clonotype with a frequency above 0.1% was classified as a highly expanded clone. Shannon entropy was used to measure repertoire diversity, and the Gini coefficient was used to measure V-J evenness. Public clonotypes were defined as clonotypes shared by more than one individual. TCRdb ran its own pipeline on the public reads, namely fastp trimming at Q25 and MiXCR clone calling, and kept in-frame beta chains. Rows are combined by CDR3 protein, so each entry shows the most common genes and DNA. The V and J calls and clone size come from TCRdb's table, not from the authors' own analysis. The sample table contains roughly 320,000 distinct CDR3 sequences; only one count was recorded for 16% of them. Of the sample, roughly 30% falls within the top ten clones.

In light of the paper, this sample's time point label describes: newly diagnosed GD, antithyroid drugs for less than 3 months. RNA was extracted from PBMCs in TRIzol for both TCR sequencing and RNA sequencing. Graves' disease was diagnosed according to American Thyroid Association guidelines. The patients came from an endocrinology department in Xi'an, China. Each patient gave 7.5 to 10 milliliters of peripheral blood, collected in an EDTA anticoagulant tube. Ficoll Paque Plus density gradient separation was used to isolate PBMCs, and no further T cell sorting was performed. An Agilent 2100 Bioanalyzer and agarose gel were used to check RNA quality, while a NanoDrop 2000 measured RNA concentration. What the authors observed across the whole study: Because the primary lesion, thyroid tissue, could not be accessed, the study looked at peripheral blood alone. Lower TCR Shannon entropy and fewer highly expanded clones were observed in persistent Graves' disease patients than in newly diagnosed patients, which suggested clonal expansion. TRBV28, TRBJ1-2 and TRBJ2-5 were preferentially used in persistent disease, while TRBV20-1 and TRBJ2-1 were favored in newly diagnosed disease. The authors noted that the small sample size was a limitation that may lower accuracy. Patients with persistent disease shared more public clonotypes (fewer than 3,000) than newly diagnosed patients did (approximately 970). Sequencing and analysis were restricted to the TCR beta chain.

This clonotype was counted at least ten times. Its specific antigen is unknown. The input lacks base qualities; no much larger clone sits a single base away. For CDR1 and CDR2, the germline V gene lists MNHNS and SASEGT. At the junction V is shortened by 5 bases and J by 1 base, with 11 bases in between. From the cysteine up to the phenylalanine, the CDR3 has a length of 14 residues. Kept here is only the CDR3 DNA, which spans 42 bases and is read in frame from base 1. This sample also appeared in a second study, on T cells in Graves' hyperthyroidism and ophthalmopathy. The second study's paper adds: A patient counted as having stable Graves' hyperthyroidism if no progression to ophthalmopathy occurred over 18 months of follow-up. Hyperthyroidism patients were aged 18 to 65 years and newly diagnosed, with disease duration of less than 2 months. Patients with uncontrolled infections, other autoimmune diseases, pregnancy or lactation were excluded. Diagnoses were based on clinical symptoms, serum thyroxine and TRAb, thyroid ultrasound and orbital computed tomography. The first round of RT-PCR for the TCR CDR3 was performed with the HTBI primer set and the Qiagen OneStep RT-PCR kit. Most expanded thyroid clonotypes (frequency above 0.001) were also detected in blood, a finding suggesting that blood repertoires may reflect thyroid immune responses. In cross-validation, a model built on a 13 V-J signature told ophthalmopathy apart from stable hyperthyroidism with less than 90% sensitivity and about 81% specificity, and in testing the same model reached 80%/75%. In validation, the model predicted progression to ophthalmopathy with about 71% sensitivity and less than 80% specificity, a median of 6.5 months before onset. A discovery cohort of about 100 patients, 43 with Graves' ophthalmopathy and more than 55 with stable Graves' hyperthyroidism, was used to find distinguishing TCR V-J signatures. Prospective prediction of ophthalmopathy was tested in an independent validation cohort consisting of some 18 hyperthyroidism patients and some 15 patients who later progressed to ophthalmopathy. The roughly 99 discovery patients were divided at random into training and test sets in a 7:3 ratio. In about 6 Graves' hyperthyroidism patients, the study also compared T-cell repertoires from thyroid tissue with T-cell repertoires from blood. Once sampling was done, hyperthyroidism patients were given methimazole at a starting dose of 30 mg daily, whereas ophthalmopathy patients were given high-dose intravenous methylprednisolone. A second multiplex PCR round built the libraries, followed by size selection and purification. The libraries were sequenced on an Illumina HiSeq2000 using paired-end 100 bp reads. SOAPnuke was used to process the raw data, removing reads that contained adapters or uncalled bases, had a mean Phred below 15, or lacked an exact match to the constant primer or identifier. COPE v1.2.5 was used to merge the high-quality paired reads, and each unique nucleotide sequence was defined as a clonotype. Clonotypes were aligned to IMGT TRBV, TRBD and TRBJ reference segments using MiTCR v1.1. The analysis was restricted to V-J combinations with a frequency above 0.0001, which together covered 98% to 99.2% of the repertoires. The TCS score was defined as F50 (clonal expansion) divided by E x V (chaos), with BLOSUM62-based TCRdist calculated between CDR3 peptides within each V-J. Welch's t-statistics and random forest reduced 500 to 550 V-J features to around 14, which were used in a naive Bayes classifier (R e1071). Sample size was not statistically predetermined, and blinding of investigators to group allocation was not performed. The paper reports TCR Vbeta CDR3 sequencing of 140 or so peripheral blood samples: approximately 41 ophthalmopathy, about 75 hyperthyroidism and around 17 progressor patients.

The TCR comes from a man in his forties with Graves disease. Donor details come from another sample of the same person, matched by shared clones. The specimen comprised peripheral blood mononuclear cells (PBMCs), sampled at new diagnosis, from a patient treated with antithyroid drugs. The receptor chain draws on TRBV6-1 and TRBJ2-5; TRBD2 is perhaps the D gene, given 5 matching bases. The CDR3 loop reads CASSRPGVQETQYF. The sequenced DNA: TGTGCCAGCAGTCGACCCGGGGTCCAAGAGACCCAGTACTTC.